This entry lists 25 T cell receptor beta chains sequenced from one sample in a study of T cell clonality in common variable immunodeficiency. Regarding the study as a whole: In common variable immunodeficiency, TCR beta chains reportedly carried fewer deletions and N-nucleotide insertions.

These receptors' antigens are unknown. Using immunoSEQ multiplex PCR, the repertoire was profiled, and TCRdb retains in-frame clones only, with some absent. The sample shows approximately 12,000 clones, none of them appearing just once. The sequenced material came from peripheral blood mononuclear cells. The receptors here all came from a human donor with common variable immunodeficiency.

This clone showed up many times. The CDR3 goes on 3 residues after the read ends, and that part is filled in from the germline J gene. This chain joins TRBV19 and TRBJ1-2; D perhaps matches TRBD1 (5 bases). CDR1 and CDR2 from the germline V gene are LNHDA and SQIVND (reference sequence). CDR3 length: 14 residues. V lost 5 bases, J lost 0 bases, and 10 bases lay in between. The CDR3: CASSQGLANYGYTF. CDR3 DNA, as far as it was read: TGTGCCAGTAGTCAGGGCCTCGCTAACTATGGC.

This clone is categorized as medium-sized (0.01 to 0.1%). The CDR3 is cut off 3 residues early in the read; its end comes from the germline J gene. The chain is built from TRBV5-1 and TRBJ1-6, with TRBD1 matching 7 bases. This CDR3 is 14 amino acids long. With V trimmed by 4 bases and J by 8 bases, 6 bases remained unmatched. Per the germline V gene, CDR1 is SGHRS and CDR2 is YFSETQ. The DNA read from the CDR3 is TGCGCCAGCAGCACCGGGACAGCAGATTCACCC. This translates into CASSTGTADSP. The whole CDR3 protein reads CASSTGTADSPLHF.

This clone was counted a few times. The read halts 3 residues ahead of the CDR3 end, with the missing end drawn from the germline J gene. The V call is TRBV19, the J call TRBJ1-1, with D perhaps TRBD1 (5 bases). Germline V gene sequence: CDR1 LNHDA, CDR2 SQIVND (reference sequence). Trimming cost V 10 bases and J 3 bases, with 21 bases left between them. The CDR3 has 15 residues. The sequenced part of the CDR3 DNA is TGTGCCAACCTTCAATGGGGGGAGGCACACACTGAA. Translated, it gives CANLQWGEAHTE. The whole CDR3 protein reads CANLQWGEAHTEAFF.

This clone was seen more than once but under ten times. The read finishes 3 residues shy of the CDR3 end, and the germline J gene is used to complete it. This chain joins TRBV19 and TRBJ1-5; 11 bases are shared with TRBD1. After removal of 6 bases from V and 3 bases from J, the junction contained 7 bases not matched to a gene. Germline V gives CDR1 LNHDA, CDR2 SQIVND (reference sequence). The CDR3 is made up of 16 amino acids. The covered CDR3 bases are TGTGCCAGTAGCAAAGGGACAGGGGGAATCAATCAGCCC. Encoded protein: CASSKGTGGINQP. The whole CDR3 protein reads CASSKGTGGINQPQHF.

This clone came up a few times. The CDR3 extends 3 residues past the end of the read, so its final part is completed from the germline J gene. The chain employs TRBV19 and TRBJ2-5; 7 positions agree with TRBD1. The CDR3 is 12 amino acids. Germline values: CDR1 LNHDA, CDR2 SQIVND (reference sequence). V lost 5 bases to trimming and J lost 4 bases; unmatched junction nucleotides: 1. The covered CDR3 bases are TGTGCCAGTAGTGCAGGGGGAGAGACC. Translated: CASSAGGET. The complete CDR3 reads CASSAGGETQYF.

This clone came up a few times. The germline gene is not matched at one end of the junction; a read error may be the cause. CDR3: CASSPVGQGTQYF. CDR3 bases read: TGTGCCAGCTCACCAGTTGGCCAAGGGACC. The rearrangement joins TRBV18 to TRBJ2-5; no clear D gene. The read terminates 3 residues ahead of where the CDR3 ends, so the germline J gene completes it. The germline V gene has CDR1 KGHSH and CDR2 LQKENI. The CDR3 loop spans 13 amino acids.

This clone has a handful of counts. The CDR3 extends 3 residues past the end of the read, so its final part is completed from the germline J gene. The rearrangement links TRBV30 to TRBJ2-1; 7 nucleotides align to TRBD2. The J segment lost 7 bases and the V segment lost 3 bases, leaving 0 bases of the junction unmatched. CDR3 length: 11 residues. Per germline, CDR1 GTSNPN and CDR2 SVGIG (reference sequence). CDR3 sequence reads: CAWSGGNEQFF. The DNA read from the CDR3 is TGTGCCTGGAGCGGGGGGAATGAG.

Details on this clone: Sequencing ends 3 residues short of the CDR3 end; the germline J gene provides the rest. J is TRBJ1-5 and V is TRBV19, with 8 bases matching TRBD1. The V and J ends lost 5 bases and 2 bases, in that order; junction bases with no gene match: 8. The CDR3 has 16 residues. Germline CDR1 reads LNHDA; CDR2 reads SQIVND (reference sequence). CDR3 DNA (partial): TGTGCCAGTAGTCCGAGGACAGGGATCGGCAATCAGCCC. Amino acid sequence: CASSPRTGIGNQP. The CDR3 in full is CASSPRTGIGNQPQHF.

This clone is labeled as medium-sized. The read finishes 3 residues shy of the CDR3 end, and the germline J gene is used to complete it. This sequence joins TRBV5-5 and TRBJ2-5; D may be TRBD1 (5 bases). V was shortened by 7 bases and J by 5 bases, with 21 bases between the two germline ends. This CDR3 has 15 amino acids. Germline CDR1 reads SGHKS; CDR2 reads YYEKEE (reference sequence). Incomplete CDR3 DNA: TGTGCCAGCTCACCCCAGGGATTACGTGGGGAGACC. This translates into CASSPQGLRGET. In full, the CDR3 is CASSPQGLRGETQYF.

This clone was counted at least ten times. Read coverage stops 3 residues before the CDR3 terminus; the germline J gene supplies the remainder. The chain uses TRBV18 and TRBJ2-2; TRBD2 matches at 13 bases. Germline CDR1 reads KGHSH; CDR2 reads LQKENI. Losses at the gene ends were 3 bases for V and 3 bases for J; bases not matched to a gene: 7. CDR3 size: 18 residues. The CDR3: CASSPRLAGGLDTGELFF. CDR3 bases read: TGTGCCAGCTCACCGCGACTAGCGGGGGGACTCGACACCGGGGAG.

Worth noting for this clone: Read coverage stops 3 residues before the CDR3 terminus; the germline J gene supplies the remainder. V gene TRBV2 combines with J gene TRBJ2-3; D unresolved. V was trimmed by 6 bases and J by 0 bases, leaving 7 bases between them. Per the germline V gene, CDR1 is SNHLY and CDR2 is FYNNEI. The length of the CDR3 is 13 residues. CDR3 DNA (partial): TGTGCCAGCAGAACTACAAGCACAGATACG. This gives the protein CASRTTSTDT. From start to end, the CDR3 is CASRTTSTDTQYF.

This clone was detected only a few times. From the germline J gene comes the end of the CDR3, since the read stops 3 residues before it. V is TRBV7-9 and J is TRBJ2-3, with 9 bases identical to TRBD1. Trimming removed 3 bases from V and 6 bases from J; junction bases left unmatched: 4. The CDR3 totals 14 residues. Germline V CDR1 and CDR2: SEHNR, FQNEAQ (reference sequence). CDR3 DNA (partial): TGTGCCAGCAGCTTGGACAGGGGAGCGGATACG. Translating it yields CASSLDRGADT. The CDR3 in full is CASSLDRGADTQYF.

By frequency in the sample, this clone is medium-sized. With the read ending 3 residues before the CDR3 end, the germline J gene is used to fill in that end. V gene TRBV9 combines with J gene TRBJ2-3; D might be TRBD2 (5 bases). The CDR3 extends over 16 amino acids. Germline values: CDR1 SGDLS, CDR2 YYNGEE. Trimming left V 0 bases short and J 7 bases short, with 18 bases between. CDR3 DNA (partial): TGTGCCAGCAGCGTAGCAGCGGTCTACATGTCGAATACG. This encodes CASSVAAVYMSNT. The full CDR3 reads CASSVAAVYMSNTQYF.

In regard to this clone: The observed sequence ends 3 residues before the CDR3 terminus, with the missing tail filled in from the germline J gene. The chain uses TRBV2 and TRBJ2-5; 12 bases line up with TRBD1. Germline V gene lookup returns CDR1 SNHLY and CDR2 FYNNEI. This CDR3 is 15 amino acids long. With V trimmed by 10 bases and J by 4 bases, 10 bases remained unmatched. The sequenced CDR3 bases are TGTGCCACATCCCGGGACAGGGGGCGAGGAGAGACC. Translated, it gives CATSRDRGRGET. The entire CDR3 sequence reads CATSRDRGRGETQYF.

This clone occurred many times. The read ends 3 residues shy of where the CDR3 ends; the end is completed using the germline J gene. The chain joins TRBV5-1 to TRBJ2-5; D is uncertain. In germline, CDR1 is SGHRS, CDR2 YFSETQ. The CDR3 spans 13 residues. Trimming left V 2 bases short and J 0 bases short, with 5 bases between. The sequenced part of the CDR3 DNA is TGCGCCAGCAGCTTTCAGGACCAAGAGACC. It encodes CASSFQDQET. The complete CDR3 sequence is CASSFQDQETQYF.

By proportion, this clone is medium-sized. The CDR3 extends 3 residues past the end of the read, so its final part is completed from the germline J gene. This chain connects TRBV10-3 to TRBJ1-1; D gene ambiguous. Trimming took off 0 bases at V and 5 bases at J, with 7 bases between the two ends. Germline CDR1 reads ENHRY; CDR2 reads SYGVKD. CDR3 length: 13 residues. CDR3 bases read: TGTGCCATCAGTGAGTCGCGGAGTACTGAA. This sequence encodes CAISESRSTE. The whole CDR3 region reads CAISESRSTEAFF.

Ten or more counts support this clone. The read stops 3 residues short of the end of the CDR3; the missing end is completed from the germline J gene. J is TRBJ2-5 and V is TRBV7-2, with 7 nucleotides matching TRBD2. This CDR3 is 16 amino acids long. The germline V gene has CDR1 SGHTA and CDR2 FQGNSA. V lost 0 bases to trimming and J lost 1 base; unmatched junction nucleotides: 5. The CDR3 reads CASSLASSGIQETQYF. The sequenced CDR3 bases are TGTGCCAGCAGCTTAGCTTCTAGCGGAATCCAAGAGACC. The whole variable domain, remainder taken from reference TRBV7-2 and TRBJ2-5, is GAGVSQSPSNKVTEKGKDVELRCDPISGHTALYWYRQSLGQGLEFLIYFQGNSAPDKSGLPSDRFSAERTGGSVSTLTIQRTQQEDSAVYLCASSLASSGIQETQYFGPGTRLLVL.

This clone has more than one count but fewer than ten. The read is 3 residues too short to cover the CDR3 end, so that end is filled in from the germline J gene. The J gene is TRBJ1-2, the V gene TRBV7-8, with 10 bases lining up with TRBD1. The germline V gene encodes CDR1 SGHVS and CDR2 FQNEAQ. With V trimmed by 5 bases and J by 3 bases, 12 bases remained unmatched. The CDR3 loop spans 17 amino acids. The CDR3 DNA, read in part, is TGTGCCAGCAGCGCCTCCGGGACAGGGGAAAAATACTATGGC. It encodes CASSASGTGEKYYG. The full CDR3 protein is CASSASGTGEKYYGYTF.

This clone has a count of ten or more. Coverage ceases 3 residues before the CDR3 finishes, and the germline J gene fills in the end. V is TRBV5-6 and J is TRBJ2-3; a possible D gene is TRBD1 (5 bases). CDR1 SGHDT and CDR2 YYEEEE come from the germline V gene. V lost 4 bases and J 1 base, leaving 13 bases between the germline ends. The CDR3 covers 15 residues. CDR3 DNA, as far as it was read: TGTGCCAGCAGCGGACGACAGATTGGCACAGATACG. Protein product: CASSGRQIGTDT. The whole CDR3 protein is CASSGRQIGTDTQYF. Combining the CDR3 with reference TRBV5-6 and TRBJ2-3 gives the whole variable domain DAGVTQSPTHLIKTRGQQVTLRCSPKSGHDTVSWYQQALGQGPQFIFQYYEEEERQRGNFPDRFSGHQFPNYSSELNVNALLLGDSALYLCASSGRQIGTDTQYFGPGTRLTVL.

Of note for this clone: The read finishes 3 residues shy of the CDR3 end, and the germline J gene is used to complete it. This rearrangement joins TRBV19 to TRBJ2-7; D call uncertain. Germline CDR1 LNHDA, CDR2 SQIVND (reference sequence). This CDR3 contains 14 residues. V was trimmed by 4 bases and J by 3 bases, leaving 13 bases between them. The CDR3 protein is CASSTTRNSYEQYF. The part of the CDR3 DNA that was read is TGTGCCAGTAGTACGACAAGGAATAGCTACGAG.

CDR3 amino acids: CATTTGYNEQFF. CDR3 DNA, as far as it was read: TGTGCCACCACAACGGGGTACAATGAG. The chain employs TRBV2 and TRBJ2-1; possibly TRBD2 for D (5 bases). The read finishes 3 residues shy of the CDR3 end, and the germline J gene is used to complete it. The CDR3 runs to 12 residues. Germline V gene data show CDR1 as SNHLY and CDR2 as FYNNEI. V was clipped by 10 bases and J by 4 bases, with 11 bases between them.

This clone has only a few counts. Read coverage stops 3 residues before the CDR3 terminus; the germline J gene supplies the remainder. The chain combines TRBV7-2 with TRBJ2-1, with 10 positions matching TRBD1. Trimming cost V 7 bases and J 7 bases; bases outside gene matches: 10. This CDR3 is 15 amino acids long. Germline V gene sequence: CDR1 SGHTA, CDR2 FQGNSA. CDR3 DNA, as far as it was read: TGTGCCAGCACCCCCGGGACAGGGGTTTCAAATGAG. Translated: CASTPGTGVSNE. In full, the CDR3 reads CASTPGTGVSNEQFF. Using reference TRBV7-2 and TRBJ2-1 for the parts outside the CDR3, the full variable domain is GAGVSQSPSNKVTEKGKDVELRCDPISGHTALYWYRQSLGQGLEFLIYFQGNSAPDKSGLPSDRFSAERTGGSVSTLTIQRTQQEDSAVYLCASTPGTGVSNEQFFGPGTRLTVL.

This clone was detected many times. With the read ending 3 residues before the CDR3 end, the germline J gene is used to fill in that end. This rearrangement joins TRBV19 to TRBJ1-6; no firm D call. The ends were cut back, 10 bases at V and 10 bases at J, with 14 bases in the middle. The length of the CDR3 is 12 residues. Looked up from germline, CDR1 is LNHDA and CDR2 is SQIVND (reference sequence). CDR3 residues: CATAEPGSPLHF. The CDR3 DNA, read in part, is TGTGCCACCGCGGAGCCGGGGTCACCC.

The sample holds a few counts of this clone. The read is 3 residues too short to cover the CDR3 end, so that end is filled in from the germline J gene. The V gene is TRBV6-1, the J gene TRBJ1-4, with D tentatively TRBD1 (6 bases). The V gene's germline CDR1 is MNHNS and CDR2 SASEGT. The CDR3 spans 15 residues. Trimming shortened V by 4 bases and J by 3 bases, and 12 bases separated the two germline ends. Partial CDR3 DNA: TGTGCCAGCAGTGGGGGGGGGCGGTCTAATGAAAAA. Its protein is CASSGGGRSNEK. The entire CDR3 reads CASSGGGRSNEKLFF.

This clone is classed as medium-sized. The read falls 3 residues short of the CDR3 end, and the missing part is taken from the germline J gene. This rearrangement joins TRBV19 to TRBJ1-2, with 7 nucleotides matching TRBD1. V gave up 5 bases and J gave up 3 bases; unmatched junction bases: 9. Germline V gene sequence: CDR1 LNHDA, CDR2 SQIVND (reference sequence). CDR3 length equals 15 residues. The CDR3 spells CASSPQGTRDYGYTF. Partial CDR3 DNA: TGTGCCAGTAGTCCACAGGGGACCCGTGACTATGGC.